These T cell receptor beta chains were read from a single sample in a study of beta chain features in type 1 diabetes. The table came from immunoSEQ multiplex PCR; TCRdb's copy has only in-frame clones and leaves some out. The profile shows about 280,000 clones, 15% of them singletons. The sequenced sample consisted of naive CD4+ T cells from blood. Source of these receptors: a man aged 18 to 29 with type 1 diabetes. Both conserved end residues are trimmed from each CDR3. D genes are given only for firm matches.

D: .
V: TRBV5-4
J: TRBJ1-1
CDR3: ASSLDIANTEAF

D: .
V: TRBV7-2
J: TRBJ2-2
CDR3: ASSLAGRVAGELF

D: TRBD1
V: TRBV4-3
J: TRBJ1-2
CDR3: ASSQDLPQGVYGYT

D: .
V: TRBV4-1
J: TRBJ2-5
CDR3: ASSQAGLYQETQY

D: .
V: TRBV13
J: TRBJ1-1
CDR3: ASSSTTGLGRTEAF

D: TRBD2
V: TRBV19
J: TRBJ2-3
CDR3: ASSAALLASTDTQY

D: .
V: TRBV28
J: TRBJ2-7
CDR3: ASSPERYEQY

D: TRBD1
V: TRBV5-1
J: TRBJ1-4
CDR3: ASSFRGYNEKLF

D: .
V: TRBV7-2
J: TRBJ1-1
CDR3: ASSLARVTEAF

D: TRBD1
V: TRBV7-9
J: TRBJ2-3
CDR3: ASSLGRTGSD

D: .
V: TRBV14
J: TRBJ2-2
CDR3: ASSQVIRNRGTGELF

D: TRBD2
V: TRBV5-6
J: TRBJ2-5
CDR3: ASSTMGGSQETQY

D: .
V: TRBV7-9
J: TRBJ2-1
CDR3: ASSFLGLDNEQF

D: TRBD2
V: TRBV29-1
J: TRBJ2-1
CDR3: SVDGGDSYNEQF

D: TRBD2
V: TRBV11-2
J: TRBJ2-7
CDR3: ASSLGLAGGYEQY

D: TRBD2
V: TRBV19
J: TRBJ2-1
CDR3: ASGLAGGYNEQF

D: TRBD1
V: TRBV11-2
J: TRBJ2-3
CDR3: ASSSRTGNTYSTDTQY

D: .
V: TRBV11-2
J: TRBJ2-3
CDR3: ASSPRPSGTQY

D: .
V: TRBV7-2
J: TRBJ2-1
CDR3: ASNGVARSEQF

D: TRBD2
V: TRBV10-2
J: TRBJ2-1
CDR3: ASLFAGGSSEQF

D: TRBD2
V: TRBV11-2
J: TRBJ2-1
CDR3: ASSFPRLGGKQF

D: .
V: TRBV28
J: TRBJ2-1
CDR3: ASSVWVGGLHNEQF

D: .
V: TRBV30
J: TRBJ2-6
CDR3: AWAMSSGANVLT

D: .
V: TRBV19
J: TRBJ2-2
CDR3: ASSSWGVETGELF

D: TRBD1
V: TRBV7-2
J: TRBJ2-5
CDR3: ASGAGGKTQY

D: .
V: TRBV19
J: TRBJ1-5
CDR3: ASSIMDSYQPQH

D: TRBD2
V: TRBV28
J: TRBJ2-5
CDR3: ASSRTSGSMETQY

D: .
V: TRBV5-1
J: TRBJ1-6
CDR3: ASSSGDLRSPLH

D: .
V: TRBV5-1
J: TRBJ2-5
CDR3: ASSLLAGETQY

D: TRBD1
V: TRBV27
J: TRBJ1-2
CDR3: ASSLNFRDRVYGNT

D: .
V: TRBV7-2
J: TRBJ1-1
CDR3: ASSLVNGEAF

D: TRBD1
V: TRBV5-1
J: TRBJ1-1
CDR3: ASSIGQGNTEAF

D: .
V: TRBV2
J: TRBJ2-1
CDR3: ASSDPGLYNEQF

D: TRBD2
V: TRBV9
J: TRBJ2-2
CDR3: ASSVSSGGAPGELF

D: .
V: TRBV30
J: TRBJ2-3
CDR3: AWGRYTQY

D: TRBD1
V: TRBV30
J: TRBJ2-5
CDR3: AWSRTGAKETQY

D: .
V: TRBV29-1
J: TRBJ2-7
CDR3: SVRKVLLSGRSYEQY

D: .
V: TRBV4-3
J: TRBJ1-2
CDR3: ASSQDLWQGRYGYT

D: TRBD1
V: TRBV30
J: TRBJ2-7
CDR3: AWRYRDRGGEQY

D: TRBD1
V: TRBV19
J: TRBJ2-1
CDR3: ASSTGQSSYNEQF

D: .
V: TRBV28
J: TRBJ2-7
CDR3: ASSPGIYEQY

D: .
V: TRBV6-5
J: TRBJ1-2
CDR3: ASSYSTGNYGYT

D: TRBD2
V: TRBV4-3
J: TRBJ2-1
CDR3: ASSQDPGTSGYSYNEQF

D: TRBD1
V: TRBV27
J: TRBJ2-7
CDR3: ASSQGQGISYEQY

D: TRBD1
V: TRBV25-1
J: TRBJ1-4
CDR3: ASSGPGQLNEKLF

D: .
V: TRBV30
J: TRBJ1-1
CDR3: AWRRENTEAF

D: TRBD2
V: TRBV2
J: TRBJ2-2
CDR3: ASSEQAGNTGELF

D: .
V: TRBV4-2
J: TRBJ2-1
CDR3: ASSQDVSLGRGEQF

D: TRBD1
V: TRBV29-1
J: TRBJ2-3
CDR3: SVQGALVSADTQY

D: .
V: TRBV5-1
J: TRBJ2-1
CDR3: ASSQGGDSYNEQF

D: .
V: TRBV7-9
J: TRBJ1-1
CDR3: ASSSQGNTEAF

D: .
V: TRBV6-5
J: TRBJ1-2
CDR3: ASSYSMAGEGYT

D: TRBD2
V: TRBV30
J: TRBJ2-1
CDR3: AWSTLGGSEQF

D: TRBD2
V: TRBV10-3
J: TRBJ2-3
CDR3: AISHTTQLAGRGLDTQY

D: .
V: TRBV30
J: TRBJ1-2
CDR3: AWTDRFGYT

D: .
V: TRBV4-3
J: TRBJ2-7
CDR3: ASSQGDPGRYEQY

D: .
V: TRBV25-1
J: TRBJ2-3
CDR3: ASSDSTLGAYTQY